The 25 T cell receptor beta chains below come from one sample, sequenced in a study of blood T cell repertoires in COVID-19. The table came from immunoSEQ multiplex PCR; TCRdb's copy has only in-frame clones and leaves some out. The sample lists approximately 270,000 clones, about 80% seen once, with 15% to 19% in the top ten. The sample consisted of peripheral blood. These receptors all stem from a person between 65 and 80 years old with COVID-19, enrolled during active disease.

This clone was seen a few times. The V and J genes are TRBV6-2 or TRBV6-3 and TRBJ2-1; 9 nucleotides line up with TRBD2. The CDR3 is 20 amino acids. In germline, CDR1 is MNHEY, CDR2 SVGEGT. V lost 6 bases to trimming and J lost 6 bases; unmatched junction nucleotides: 24. The CDR3 here is CASRPTGQTSGAERINEQFF. DNA for the CDR3: TGTGCCAGCAGACCTACCGGCCAGACTAGCGGCGCCGAGAGAATCAATGAGCAGTTCTTC.

The chain is built from TRBV7-9 and TRBJ1-2; no reliable D call. The germline V gene encodes CDR1 SEHNR and CDR2 FQNEAQ (reference sequence). V was pared by 5 bases and J by 7 bases, with 17 bases between. The CDR3 has 14 residues. The CDR3 nucleotides read TGTGCCAGCAGCACACGAGGAGGGAGGTTTGGCTACACCTTC. Translation gives CASSTRGGRFGYTF.

The chain links TRBV24-1 to TRBJ2-1, with 10 bases matching TRBD2. The germline gives CDR1 KGHDR, CDR2 SFDVKD. The CDR3 is 17 amino acids. V shed 3 bases, J shed 7 bases, and the junction held 11 bases outside the gene matches. The CDR3 here is CATSDPASGRAVNEQFF. In nucleotides, the CDR3 is TGTGCCACCAGTGATCCAGCTAGCGGGAGAGCGGTGAATGAGCAGTTCTTC.

The V call is TRBV2, the J call TRBJ2-7; D call uncertain. The germline V and J ends were trimmed by 7 bases and 0 bases, with 13 bases remaining between them. The length of the CDR3 is 14 residues. Germline lookup yields CDR1 SNHLY and CDR2 FYNNEI. The CDR3 reads CASTRLKSSYEQYF. The DNA of the CDR3 is TGTGCCAGCACTCGACTGAAGAGCTCCTACGAGCAGTACTTC.

CDR3 in amino acids: CASSQDLYQGAETQYF. The DNA of the CDR3 is TGCGCCAGCAGCCAAGATCTTTACCAGGGGGCTGAGACCCAGTACTTC. The chain has TRBV4-3 and TRBJ2-5, with 8 nucleotides matching TRBD1. The CDR3 spans 16 residues. Trimming removed 0 bases from V and 5 bases from J; junction bases left unmatched: 8. Germline V CDR1 and CDR2: LGHNA, YSLEER.

This clone was seen a single time. The gene calls are TRBV18 and TRBJ2-3, with TRBD2 matching over 11 bases. CDR1 is KGHSH and CDR2 is LQKENI in the germline V gene. J gave up 5 bases and V 3 bases, and 7 bases lay outside the gene matches. CDR3 length equals 16 residues. The CDR3 here is CASSPTSGDRGDTQYF. CDR3 DNA: TGTGCCAGCTCACCGACTAGCGGGGACCGGGGAGATACGCAGTATTTT.

The genes are TRBV7-2 and TRBJ2-6; D perhaps matches TRBD1 (6 bases). Germline V gene sequence: CDR1 SGHTA, CDR2 FQGNSA. Between the trimmed V and J ends, which lost 0 bases and 0 bases, there was a span of 9 bases. The CDR3 sequence is 17 residues long. The DNA of the CDR3 is TGTGCCAGCAGCTTAGCAGGGGGATTCTCTGGGGCCAACGTCCTGACTTTC. Translating it yields CASSLAGGFSGANVLTF.

This clone was counted ten times or more. The sample holds other DNA sequences that translate to the same CDR3. CDR3: CASSESPGLNTEAFF. DNA of the CDR3: TGTGCCAGCAGTGAAAGCCCGGGTCTGAACACTGAAGCTTTCTTT. This chain links TRBV6-1 with TRBJ1-1; the D is unclear. The CDR3 totals 15 residues. Trimming left V 2 bases short and J 0 bases short, with 10 bases between. The germline gives CDR1 MNHNS, CDR2 SASEGT.

This clone was seen once. The chain has TRBV28 and TRBJ1-2, with 9 bases matching TRBD1. V dropped 11 bases and J dropped 7; count of bases not matched to a gene: 11. CDR1 is MDHEN, CDR2 SYDVKM, per germline. This CDR3 has 13 residues. CDR3 region: CAGGQGPFGGYTF. In DNA, the CDR3 is TGTGCCGGGGGACAGGGCCCCTTCGGTGGCTACACCTTC.

The rearrangement joins TRBV18 to TRBJ2-2; D gene uncertain. Trimming pared 5 bases from V and 7 bases from J, leaving 11 bases between. CDR1 and CDR2 from the germline V gene are KGHSH and LQKENI. The CDR3 has 13 amino acids. The CDR3 loop is CASSSRRGGELFF. The CDR3 region has the DNA TGTGCCAGCTCATCCAGAAGAGGCGGGGAGCTGTTTTTT.

This chain uses TRBV7-9 with TRBJ2-7; no clear D. The CDR3 extends over 15 amino acids. The germline CDR1 and CDR2 sequences are SEHNR and FQNEAQ (reference sequence). Trimming removed 5 bases at V and 5 bases at J, with 19 bases between. As DNA, the CDR3 is TGTGCCAGCAGCCCCACCGTCGCCCTGGCTGACGAGCAGTACTTC. This translates into CASSPTVALADEQYF.

The chain couples TRBV5-1 to TRBJ1-2; TRBD1 matches 9 bases. The CDR3 loop spans 14 amino acids. V dropped 5 bases and J dropped 6; count of bases not matched to a gene: 8. Germline lookup yields CDR1 SGHRS and CDR2 YFSETQ. DNA of the CDR3: TGCGCCAGCAGATTGCGGGACAGGGCCGATGGCTACACCTTC. This gives the protein CASRLRDRADGYTF.

V is TRBV10-3 and J is TRBJ2-7; TRBD2 aligns across 8 bases. CDR1 is ENHRY and CDR2 is SYGVKD in the germline V gene. Germline trimming cut 5 bases from V and 4 bases from J; bases unmatched to any gene: 1. The length of the CDR3 is 12 residues. The CDR3 protein is CAISSGGYEQYF. CDR3 coding DNA: TGTGCCATCAGTAGCGGGGGTTACGAGCAGTACTTC.

A note on this clone: Other nucleotide sequences from this sample produce the same CDR3. The chain joins TRBV7-2 to TRBJ2-1, with D tentatively TRBD1 (5 bases). Trimming removed 0 bases at V and 2 bases at J, with 8 bases between. CDR1 and CDR2 from the germline V gene are SGHTA and FQGNSA. CDR3 length equals 15 residues. The CDR3 DNA reads as TGTGCCAGCAGCTTAGCCTCAGGGACCTACAATGAGCAGTTCTTC. Amino acids: CASSLASGTYNEQFF.

This rearrangement joins TRBV19 to TRBJ2-7; possibly TRBD2 for D (6 bases). The CDR3 loop spans 14 amino acids. Germline lookup yields CDR1 LNHDA and CDR2 SQIVND (reference sequence). The ends were cut back, 8 bases at V and 0 bases at J, with 14 bases in the middle. As DNA, the CDR3 is TGTGCCAGTTCGCAGGGAGGTTCCTCCTACGAGCAGTACTTC. This sequence encodes CASSQGGSSYEQYF.

The chain has TRBV6-2 or TRBV6-3 and TRBJ1-2, with D unclear. With 5 bases removed from V and 5 bases from J, the gap between germline ends came to 9 bases. Per germline, CDR1 MNHEY and CDR2 SVGEGT. This CDR3 comprises 12 residues. The CDR3 here is CASSPGAYGYTF. In DNA form, the CDR3 reads TGTGCCAGCAGTCCCGGAGCGTATGGCTACACCTTC.

The chain recombines TRBV4-1 with TRBJ2-3; 9 bases match TRBD2. The V and J ends lost 4 bases and 7 bases, in that order; junction bases with no gene match: 12. CDR3 length equals 16 residues. Germline V gives CDR1 MGHRA, CDR2 YSYEKL. The chain's CDR3 is CASSPPQRGAGNTQYF. In DNA form, the CDR3 reads TGCGCCAGCAGCCCCCCCCAGCGGGGGGCAGGGAATACGCAGTATTTT.

V usage is TRBV3-1 (or the pseudogene TRBV3-2) and J usage is TRBJ1-3; no reliable D call. The CDR3 consists of 18 residues. With 0 bases removed from V and 0 bases from J, the gap between germline ends came to 15 bases. Germline values: CDR1 LGHDT, CDR2 YNNKEL (reference sequence). As DNA, the CDR3 is TGTGCCAGCAGCCAAGATCAATTTCCGGGAAGCTCTGGAAACACCATATATTTT. This translates into CASSQDQFPGSSGNTIYF.

This clone was detected only once. V and J are TRBV10-3 and TRBJ2-3; the match to TRBD1 covers 8 bases. The CDR3 has 15 residues. CDR1 is ENHRY and CDR2 is SYGVKD in the germline V gene. V lost 0 bases and J lost 5; bases outside the gene matches: 4. The CDR3: CAISESTGAGDTQYF. CDR3 in DNA: TGTGCCATCAGTGAGTCGACAGGGGCGGGAGATACGCAGTATTTT.

A few counts support this clone. V gene TRBV21-1 combines with J gene TRBJ2-1; the table's D call, TRBD1, has no DNA check behind it. TRBV21-1 is a pseudogene. The CDR3 spans 15 residues. DNA of the CDR3: TGTGCCAGGCCGCCCGGGACAGGGGACTACAATGAGCAGTTCTTC. Translating gives CARPPGTGDYNEQFF.

This chain links TRBV5-1 with TRBJ2-3; TRBD2 matches at 9 bases. Germline CDR1 SGHRS, CDR2 YFSETQ. This CDR3 region has 16 residues. Unmatched junction bases numbered 9, after V lost 3 bases and J lost 4 bases. This chain's CDR3 is CASSSQVAGAADTQYF. The CDR3, as DNA: TGCGCCAGCAGCTCTCAGGTAGCGGGAGCGGCAGATACGCAGTATTTT.

This clone was observed a handful of times. The chain joins TRBV6-5 to TRBJ1-1; unclear D gene. The V end lost 3 bases, the J end lost 5 bases, and 10 bases lay between the germline ends. The CDR3 totals 13 residues. The germline V gene has CDR1 MNHEY and CDR2 SVGAGI. The CDR3 nucleotides are TGTGCCAGCAGTTATCAGGTGTGGACTGAAGCTTTCTTT. Its translation is CASSYQVWTEAFF.

The J gene is TRBJ1-1, the V gene TRBV3-1 (or the pseudogene TRBV3-2), with unresolved D. The length of the CDR3 is 12 residues. Germline assignment: CDR1 LGHDT and CDR2 YNNKEL (reference sequence). V lost 1 base, J lost 8 bases, and 8 bases lay in between. The CDR3 DNA reads TGTGCCAGCAGCCAAGTTGGAGTGGAAGCTTTCTTT. Encoded protein: CASSQVGVEAFF.

V is TRBV6-5 and J is TRBJ1-3; perhaps TRBD1 as D (5 bases). This CDR3 is 15 amino acids long. Trimming took off 6 bases at V and 1 base at J, with 13 bases between the two ends. Germline CDR1 MNHEY, CDR2 SVGAGI. This CDR3 reads CASRSGSVSGNTIYF. In nucleotides, the CDR3 is TGTGCCAGCAGATCAGGGTCGGTATCTGGAAACACCATATATTTT.

Here the CDR3 reads CASRGTGGFRYGYTF. CDR3 DNA: TGTGCCAGCAGGGGGACAGGGGGTTTTCGTTATGGCTACACCTTC. This chain uses TRBV2 with TRBJ1-2, with 11 positions matching TRBD1. V was clipped by 6 bases and J by 5 bases; unmatched bases: 8. This CDR3 is 15 amino acids long. Germline loops: CDR1 SNHLY, CDR2 FYNNEI.